This is a list of T cell receptor beta chains from one sample in a study of T cells in Graves' hyperthyroidism and ophthalmopathy. TCRdb analysed the multiplex PCR reads with MiXCR anew, one entry per CDR3 protein. The repertoire holds about 720,000 distinct CDR3 sequences, with over 15% as singletons. The sequenced material came from blood. These receptors originate from a man aged 18 to 30 with Graves' hyperthyroidism. The CDR3 runs from the conserved cysteine through the conserved F or W. Fields, in order: J gene, D gene, V gene, clone size, CDR3 DNA, CDR3 protein. A D gene is named only where the DNA matches it firmly. Clone size is given for some rows only: seen once, a few or many times, or a class if the clone is expanded.

j_gene: TRBJ2-7; d_gene: NA; v_gene: TRBV29-1; abundance: NA; CDR3nt: TGCAGCGTTGGGGAGGGGGAGTTAAAGGTCTACGAGCAGTACTTC; CDR3aa: CSVGEGELKVYEQYF
j_gene: TRBJ1-4; d_gene: NA; v_gene: TRBV7-3; abundance: few; CDR3nt: TGTGCCAGCAGCTTTGATGAAAAACTGTTTTTT; CDR3aa: CASSFDEKLFF
j_gene: TRBJ2-7; d_gene: NA; v_gene: TRBV7-9; abundance: many; CDR3nt: TGTGCCAGCAGCGCTTACAGCAGGCATGGCGGCGAGCAGTACTTC; CDR3aa: CASSAYSRHGGEQYF
j_gene: TRBJ1-6; d_gene: NA; v_gene: TRBV28; abundance: many; CDR3nt: TGTGCCAGCAGTTTAAGCGCCGGGGGATCGAGCTCCTATAATTCACCCCTCCACTTT; CDR3aa: CASSLSAGGSSSYNSPLHF
j_gene: TRBJ2-7; d_gene: TRBD2; v_gene: TRBV27; abundance: NA; CDR3nt: TGTGCCAGCTGTGCGGGAGCCCCCTACGAGCAGTACTTC; CDR3aa: CASCAGAPYEQYF
j_gene: TRBJ2-7; d_gene: NA; v_gene: TRBV20-1; abundance: many; CDR3nt: TGCAGTGCTAGCGGTTCAAAAGCGGGTCGTCCCTACGAGCAGTACTTC; CDR3aa: CSASGSKAGRPYEQYF
j_gene: TRBJ2-7; d_gene: NA; v_gene: TRBV12-3/TRBV12-4; abundance: many; CDR3nt: TGTGCCAGCAGTGTTTTCTACGAGCAGTACTTC; CDR3aa: CASSVFYEQYF
j_gene: TRBJ2-3; d_gene: NA; v_gene: TRBV6-1; abundance: NA; CDR3nt: TGTGCCAGCAGAGTGGGGCGAAGCACAGATACGCAGTATTTT; CDR3aa: CASRVGRSTDTQYF
j_gene: TRBJ2-3; d_gene: TRBD2; v_gene: TRBV11-2; abundance: many; CDR3nt: TGTGCCAGCAGCGTAACCGGGACTAGCGGAGGAGATACGCAGTATTTT; CDR3aa: CASSVTGTSGGDTQYF
j_gene: TRBJ1-2; d_gene: NA; v_gene: TRBV20-1; abundance: NA; CDR3nt: TGCAGTGCTAGTAATCCCAGGTTCATTTTTGGCTACACCTTC; CDR3aa: CSASNPRFIFGYTF
j_gene: TRBJ2-3; d_gene: TRBD2; v_gene: TRBV6-5; abundance: few; CDR3nt: TGTGCCAGCAGTTACCGCTATAGCGGGAAGGGCACAGATACGCAGTATTTT; CDR3aa: CASSYRYSGKGTDTQYF
j_gene: TRBJ2-3; d_gene: NA; v_gene: TRBV7-3; abundance: NA; CDR3nt: TGTGCCAGCAGCTTAAGCTCAGGGGTGGGAGATACGCAGTATTTT; CDR3aa: CASSLSSGVGDTQYF
j_gene: TRBJ2-3; d_gene: NA; v_gene: TRBV12-3/TRBV12-4; abundance: many; CDR3nt: TGTGCCAGCAGTAGCCCCGGCTCGAGCACAGATACGCAGTATTTT; CDR3aa: CASSSPGSSTDTQYF
j_gene: TRBJ1-4; d_gene: TRBD1; v_gene: TRBV12-3/TRBV12-4; abundance: many; CDR3nt: TGTGCCAGCAGTTTATCGACAGGGGAAAAACTGTTTTTT; CDR3aa: CASSLSTGEKLFF
j_gene: TRBJ2-7; d_gene: TRBD2; v_gene: TRBV28; abundance: many; CDR3nt: TGTGCCAGCAGTTCCAACCCAGGACGCGGGAGGACCTACGAGCAGTACTTC; CDR3aa: CASSSNPGRGRTYEQYF
j_gene: TRBJ2-5; d_gene: NA; v_gene: TRBV5-4; abundance: few; CDR3nt: TGTGCCAGCAGCCCTCGACTAAATTCACAAGAGACCCAGTACTTC; CDR3aa: CASSPRLNSQETQYF
j_gene: TRBJ2-1; d_gene: TRBD1; v_gene: TRBV2; abundance: few; CDR3nt: TGTGCCAGCAGTCCCCGGGACAGGGTGAACAATGAGCAGTTCTTC; CDR3aa: CASSPRDRVNNEQFF
j_gene: TRBJ1-1; d_gene: NA; v_gene: TRBV5-8; abundance: few; CDR3nt: TGTGCCACTCTAGACAGATTTAACACTGAAGCTTTCTTT; CDR3aa: CATLDRFNTEAFF
j_gene: TRBJ2-1; d_gene: TRBD1; v_gene: TRBV30; abundance: many; CDR3nt: TGTGCCTGGAGTCGGGACAGCTACAATGAGCAGTTCTTC; CDR3aa: CAWSRDSYNEQFF
j_gene: TRBJ2-1; d_gene: TRBD1; v_gene: TRBV2; abundance: many; CDR3nt: TGTGCCAGCAGAGACAGGGGCTGGGAGCAGTTCTTC; CDR3aa: CASRDRGWEQFF
j_gene: TRBJ2-7; d_gene: NA; v_gene: TRBV6-1; abundance: many; CDR3nt: TGTGCCAGCAGCCTAAGCGGAGGGGGCTACGAGCAGTACTTC; CDR3aa: CASSLSGGGYEQYF
j_gene: TRBJ1-1; d_gene: NA; v_gene: TRBV28; abundance: few; CDR3nt: TGTGCCAGCCGAGTCTTGACGGGGAAGGTAACTGAAGCTTTCTTT; CDR3aa: CASRVLTGKVTEAFF
j_gene: TRBJ2-3; d_gene: TRBD2; v_gene: TRBV24-1; abundance: many; CDR3nt: TGTGCCACCAGTGGGACTAGCGGCACCCAAACAGATACGCAGTATTTT; CDR3aa: CATSGTSGTQTDTQYF
j_gene: TRBJ2-5; d_gene: TRBD2; v_gene: TRBV2; abundance: NA; CDR3nt: TGTGCCAGCAGTGAAGGGGGAAGCGGGAGAACCCAGTACTTC; CDR3aa: CASSEGGSGRTQYF
j_gene: TRBJ2-7; d_gene: NA; v_gene: TRBV4-2; abundance: few; CDR3nt: TGTGCCAGCAGCCAAGGGAGGGCCTCCTACGAGCAGTACTTC; CDR3aa: CASSQGRASYEQYF
j_gene: TRBJ2-3; d_gene: TRBD2; v_gene: TRBV5-1; abundance: few; CDR3nt: TGCGCCAGCAGCTCCAAAGCAGGACTAGCGTTCTCTAGCACAGATACGCAGTATTTT; CDR3aa: CASSSKAGLAFSSTDTQYF
j_gene: TRBJ1-3; d_gene: NA; v_gene: TRBV6-1; abundance: few; CDR3nt: TGTGCCAGCGCACTAGAGCGCCAGGGACCTTTCGCTGGAAACACCATATATTTT; CDR3aa: CASALERQGPFAGNTIYF
j_gene: TRBJ2-5; d_gene: NA; v_gene: TRBV6-1; abundance: NA; CDR3nt: TGTGCCAGCAGTGAAGGGTATGAGTCCCAGTACTTC; CDR3aa: CASSEGYESQYF
j_gene: TRBJ2-5; d_gene: NA; v_gene: TRBV11-2; abundance: many; CDR3nt: TGTGCCAGCAGCTCCCGTGTGAAAGAGACCCAGTACTTC; CDR3aa: CASSSRVKETQYF
j_gene: TRBJ1-2; d_gene: TRBD1; v_gene: TRBV3-1; abundance: many; CDR3nt: TGTGCCAGCAGCCAGGGACAGCCGTCCGGCTACACCTTC; CDR3aa: CASSQGQPSGYTF
j_gene: TRBJ1-1; d_gene: NA; v_gene: TRBV12-5; abundance: NA; CDR3nt: TGTGCTAGTGGTTTGGTTACCAAGGGACGGTTGGGAAGCACTGAAGCTTTCTTT; CDR3aa: CASGLVTKGRLGSTEAFF
j_gene: TRBJ2-1; d_gene: NA; v_gene: TRBV6-2/TRBV6-3; abundance: few; CDR3nt: TGTGCCAGCACCGCCGCGATGGATGAGCAGTTCTTC; CDR3aa: CASTAAMDEQFF
j_gene: TRBJ2-1; d_gene: NA; v_gene: TRBV7-2; abundance: NA; CDR3nt: TGTGCCAGCAGCTTAGTGCTCGGGGGCGGGAGCTCGTTCTTC; CDR3aa: CASSLVLGGGSSFF
j_gene: TRBJ1-1; d_gene: NA; v_gene: TRBV5-1; abundance: NA; CDR3nt: TGCGCCAGCAGCCTTCGGGGAGCAAACGAAGCTTTCTTT; CDR3aa: CASSLRGANEAFF
j_gene: TRBJ2-1; d_gene: TRBD2; v_gene: TRBV7-2; abundance: few; CDR3nt: TGTGCCAGCAGCTCCGGGACTAGCGGCCTCAGCTCCTACAATGAGCAGTTCTTC; CDR3aa: CASSSGTSGLSSYNEQFF
j_gene: TRBJ1-4; d_gene: NA; v_gene: TRBV4-3; abundance: NA; CDR3nt: TGCGCCAGCAGCCACGGGGACACATCAACTAATGAAAAACTGTTTTTT; CDR3aa: CASSHGDTSTNEKLFF
j_gene: TRBJ2-7; d_gene: NA; v_gene: TRBV5-1; abundance: many; CDR3nt: TGCGCCAGCAGCCCAGGATTTATCAGCGAGCAGTACTTC; CDR3aa: CASSPGFISEQYF
j_gene: TRBJ1-1; d_gene: NA; v_gene: TRBV6-5; abundance: NA; CDR3nt: TGTGCCAGCAGTTACAGGACGAACACTGAAGCTTTCTTT; CDR3aa: CASSYRTNTEAFF
j_gene: TRBJ1-1; d_gene: NA; v_gene: TRBV7-9; abundance: many; CDR3nt: TGTGCCAGCAGCTCCCACATGAACACTGAAGCTTTCTTT; CDR3aa: CASSSHMNTEAFF
j_gene: TRBJ1-1; d_gene: NA; v_gene: TRBV7-3; abundance: many; CDR3nt: TGTGCCAGCAGCTCACAGGTGAACACTGAAGCTTTCTTT; CDR3aa: CASSSQVNTEAFF
j_gene: TRBJ2-3; d_gene: NA; v_gene: TRBV29-1; abundance: NA; CDR3nt: TGCAGCGTCCTAATTGAGAGCACAGATACGCAGTATTTT; CDR3aa: CSVLIESTDTQYF
j_gene: TRBJ1-3; d_gene: NA; v_gene: TRBV6-1; abundance: NA; CDR3nt: TGTGCCAGCAGTCCCGACCCCACTGGAAACACCATATATTTT; CDR3aa: CASSPDPTGNTIYF
j_gene: TRBJ2-4; d_gene: NA; v_gene: TRBV20-1; abundance: NA; CDR3nt: TGCAGTGCTAGCGGGAGTTTGGACAAAAACATTCAGTACTTC; CDR3aa: CSASGSLDKNIQYF
j_gene: TRBJ2-6; d_gene: TRBD1; v_gene: TRBV18; abundance: few; CDR3nt: TGTGCCAGCTCATCACAGGGGGCTTTAATTGGGGCCAACGTCCTGACTTTC; CDR3aa: CASSSQGALIGANVLTF
j_gene: TRBJ2-7; d_gene: TRBD2; v_gene: TRBV20-1; abundance: many; CDR3nt: TGCAGTGGCGCTCAGGTTGCGGGAGGCTACGAGCAGTACTTC; CDR3aa: CSGAQVAGGYEQYF
j_gene: TRBJ1-6; d_gene: NA; v_gene: TRBV6-6; abundance: NA; CDR3nt: TGTGCCAGCAGTTACTCTGGGCTGGGTTCACCCCTCCACTTT; CDR3aa: CASSYSGLGSPLHF
j_gene: TRBJ1-2; d_gene: NA; v_gene: TRBV5-5; abundance: few; CDR3nt: TGTGCCAGCAGCTTGGGGTTCTTGGACCAAAACTATGGCTACACCTTC; CDR3aa: CASSLGFLDQNYGYTF
j_gene: TRBJ1-1; d_gene: NA; v_gene: TRBV4-1; abundance: NA; CDR3nt: TGCGCCAGCAGCCAAGCACCGGGGAACACTGAAGCTTTCTTT; CDR3aa: CASSQAPGNTEAFF
j_gene: TRBJ1-5; d_gene: TRBD1; v_gene: TRBV6-2/TRBV6-3; abundance: NA; CDR3nt: TGTGCCAGCAGTGTCCGGGACAGCCCCGGGCAGCCCCAGCATTTT; CDR3aa: CASSVRDSPGQPQHF
j_gene: TRBJ1-1; d_gene: NA; v_gene: TRBV2; abundance: many; CDR3nt: TGTGCCACACAGACCGGGGGCACTGAAGCTTTCTTT; CDR3aa: CATQTGGTEAFF
j_gene: TRBJ2-7; d_gene: TRBD2; v_gene: TRBV5-1; abundance: few; CDR3nt: TGCGCCAGCAGCGGGGGAAGCGGGAGTGGGACCTACGAGCAGTACTTC; CDR3aa: CASSGGSGSGTYEQYF
j_gene: TRBJ2-7; d_gene: TRBD1; v_gene: TRBV20-1; abundance: NA; CDR3nt: TGCAGTGCTAGAGATGGACAGGGTGGGTACGAGCAGTACTTC; CDR3aa: CSARDGQGGYEQYF
j_gene: TRBJ2-7; d_gene: TRBD2; v_gene: TRBV12-3/TRBV12-4; abundance: NA; CDR3nt: TGTGCCAGCAGTTTCAGACTAGCGGGAGGGTTCGAGCAGTACTTC; CDR3aa: CASSFRLAGGFEQYF
j_gene: TRBJ2-7; d_gene: TRBD1; v_gene: TRBV6-5; abundance: few; CDR3nt: TGTGCCAGCAGTTACTCAGGGACAGGAGGGGACGAGCAGTACTTC; CDR3aa: CASSYSGTGGDEQYF
j_gene: TRBJ1-6; d_gene: NA; v_gene: TRBV4-1; abundance: NA; CDR3nt: TGCGCCAGCAGCCAAGATTCCGGACAGTGGTATTCACCCCTCCACTTT; CDR3aa: CASSQDSGQWYSPLHF
j_gene: TRBJ1-1; d_gene: NA; v_gene: TRBV6-1; abundance: NA; CDR3nt: TGTGCCAGCACCCTAACATTCGACAGCCACCCTGAAGCTTTCTTT; CDR3aa: CASTLTFDSHPEAFF
j_gene: TRBJ2-5; d_gene: NA; v_gene: TRBV28; abundance: many; CDR3nt: TGTGCCAGCAGTTACCGAGGGACCCAGTACTTC; CDR3aa: CASSYRGTQYF
j_gene: TRBJ1-4; d_gene: NA; v_gene: TRBV19; abundance: NA; CDR3nt: TGTGCCAGTACCCCGGACAGTAAAAATGAAAAACTGTTTTTT; CDR3aa: CASTPDSKNEKLFF
j_gene: TRBJ2-3; d_gene: TRBD2; v_gene: TRBV20-1; abundance: many; CDR3nt: TGCAGTGCTAGAGATCTAGGGACTAGCAACTCAGATACGCAGTATTTT; CDR3aa: CSARDLGTSNSDTQYF
j_gene: TRBJ2-5; d_gene: TRBD2; v_gene: TRBV27; abundance: many; CDR3nt: TGTGCCAGCAGGAATGTGATAGCGGGAGAGACCCAGTACTTC; CDR3aa: CASRNVIAGETQYF